This TCR beta chain was recorded in a study of cytomegalovirus exposure and HLA in healthy donors. As for this clone: Its antigen is not known.

PCR involved 60 Vbeta and 13 Jbeta primers. Libraries were prepared by immunoSEQ multiplex PCR; TCRdb keeps only in-frame clonotypes and omits some of them. The sample records 130,000 to 150,000 clones, 60% to 80% being singletons. Trimming removed 3 bases at V and 5 bases at J, with 12 bases between. CDR1 is SGDLS, CDR2 YYNGEE, per germline. There are 14 residues in the CDR3. The study's findings and limits: In a later analysis, compared with equally common non-associated chains, HLA-associated beta chains were more expanded. In a later analysis, roughly 17,000 TCR beta sequences were associated with HLA alleles at 0.05 false discovery rate.

The sequenced material came from PBMCs. This clonotype was sampled from a man aged 18 to 35 in good health and CMV-seronegative. This rearrangement joins TRBV9 to TRBJ1-5; weak D call: TRBD1 (5 bases). This chain's CDR3 is CASSAGLPHQPQHF. The DNA of the CDR3 is TGTGCCAGCAGCGCGGGACTCCCTCATCAGCCCCAGCATTTT.